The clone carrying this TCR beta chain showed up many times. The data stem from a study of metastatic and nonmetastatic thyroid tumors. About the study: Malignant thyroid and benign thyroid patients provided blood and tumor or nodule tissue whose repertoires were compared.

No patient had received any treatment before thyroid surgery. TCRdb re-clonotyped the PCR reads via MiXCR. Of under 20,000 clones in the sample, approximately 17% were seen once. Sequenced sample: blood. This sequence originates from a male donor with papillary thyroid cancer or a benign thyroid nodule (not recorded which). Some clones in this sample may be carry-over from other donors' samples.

CDR3 in amino acids: CASKGLGGSTDTQYF. In nucleotides, the CDR3 is TGCGCCAGCAAAGGCCTCGGGGGTTCCACAGATACGCAGTATTTT. The chain joins TRBV5-1 to TRBJ2-3; D is possibly TRBD2 (6 bases). Trimming removed 6 bases from V and 2 bases from J, with 16 bases in between. CDR3 length: 15 amino acids. From germline, CDR1 is SGHRS and CDR2 YFSETQ.